This T cell receptor beta chain derives from a study of blood T cell repertoires in COVID-19. Study-wide background: Sources were T cells, B-cell-depleted T cells, or PBMCs; the material itself was cDNA or gDNA.

The CDR3 spans 14 residues. V lost 5 bases to trimming and J lost 5 bases, with 15 bases between them. The germline V gene encodes CDR1 MNHEY and CDR2 SMNVEV (reference sequence). Original analysis: Amplifying reference gene primers gave estimates of nucleated cell counts. The repertoire was sequenced with immunoSEQ multiplex PCR; TCRdb's copy has only in-frame clones and lacks some. D and trimming were read from the DNA, whereas the V and J calls and clone size are those reported in that table. The data hold roughly 130,000 clones, with around nine tenths observed a single time. This clone was observed once. Recruited during active infection, patients (from Seattle) were subsequently followed longitudinally.

V usage is TRBV27 and J usage is TRBJ1-2, with D tentatively TRBD1 (6 bases). The source is a man in his sixties with COVID-19, enrolled during active disease. Sequenced: peripheral blood. The CDR3 DNA sequence: TGTGCCAGCAGTCCAAGGGGGAAGGGATATGGCTACACCTTC. Its translation is CASSPRGKGYGYTF.